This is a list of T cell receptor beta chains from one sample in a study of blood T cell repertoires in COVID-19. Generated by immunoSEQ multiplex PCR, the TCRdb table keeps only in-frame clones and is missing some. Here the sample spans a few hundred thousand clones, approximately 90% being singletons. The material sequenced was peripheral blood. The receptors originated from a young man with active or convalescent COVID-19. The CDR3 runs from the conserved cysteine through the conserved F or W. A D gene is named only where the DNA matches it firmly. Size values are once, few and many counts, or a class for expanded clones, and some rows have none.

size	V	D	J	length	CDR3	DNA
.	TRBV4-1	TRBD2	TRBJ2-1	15	CASSLLAGVSNEQFF	TGCGCCAGCAGCCTACTAGCGGGAGTTTCAAATGAGCAGTTCTTC
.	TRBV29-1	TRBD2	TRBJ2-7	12	CSGLAGVNEQYF	TGCAGCGGACTAGCGGGAGTCAACGAGCAGTACTTC
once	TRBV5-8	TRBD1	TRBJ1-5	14	CASSPGQGFQPQHF	TGTGCCAGCAGCCCGGGACAGGGTTTCCAGCCCCAGCATTTT
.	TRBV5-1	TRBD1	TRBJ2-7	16	CASSSSFGTGLVEQYF	TGCGCCAGCAGCTCTTCATTTGGGACAGGGTTGGTCGAGCAGTACTTC
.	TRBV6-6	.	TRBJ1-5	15	CASIMGGGSNQPQHF	TGTGCCAGCATCATGGGGGGAGGAAGCAATCAGCCCCAGCATTTT
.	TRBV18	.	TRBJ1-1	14	CASSPRVVESEAFF	TGTGCCAGCTCACCGAGGGTGGTTGAGTCTGAAGCTTTCTTT
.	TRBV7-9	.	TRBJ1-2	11	CASVGDGGYTF	TGTGCCAGCGTAGGGGATGGAGGCTACACCTTC
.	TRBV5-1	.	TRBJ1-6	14	CASSLGESNSPLHF	TGCGCCAGCAGCTTGGGGGAGTCTAATTCACCCCTCCACTTT
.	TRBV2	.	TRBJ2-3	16	CASSDLEPQGQDTQYF	TGTGCCAGCAGTGACCTCGAACCACAGGGTCAAGATACGCAGTATTTT
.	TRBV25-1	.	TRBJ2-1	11	CASGVYNEQFF	TGTGCCAGCGGAGTGTACAATGAGCAGTTCTTC
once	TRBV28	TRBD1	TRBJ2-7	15	CASSFPLEGAHEQYF	TGTGCCAGCAGTTTCCCTCTTGAGGGGGCCCACGAGCAGTACTTC
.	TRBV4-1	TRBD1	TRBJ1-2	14	CASSHTGGDYGYTF	TGCGCCAGCAGCCACACAGGGGGCGACTATGGCTACACCTTC
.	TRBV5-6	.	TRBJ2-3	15	CASSQGLSSTDTQYF	TGTGCCAGCAGCCAGGGACTCTCAAGCACAGATACGCAGTATTTT
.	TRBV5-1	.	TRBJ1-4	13	CASSLDQNEKLFF	TGCGCCAGCAGCTTGGATCAGAATGAAAAACTGTTTTTT
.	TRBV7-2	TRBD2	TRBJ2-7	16	CASSSRTSGRSYEQYF	TGTGCCAGCAGCTCCAGGACTAGCGGGAGGTCCTACGAGCAGTACTTC
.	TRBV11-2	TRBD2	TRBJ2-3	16	CASSQIAGKSTDTQYF	TGTGCCAGCAGCCAAATAGCGGGGAAGAGCACAGATACGCAGTATTTT
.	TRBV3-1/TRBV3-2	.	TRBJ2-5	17	CASSLLRGRGNKETQYF	TGTGCCAGCAGCCTCCTTCGGGGGAGGGGGAACAAAGAGACCCAGTACTTC
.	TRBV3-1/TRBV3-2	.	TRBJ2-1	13	CASSPLLNNEQFF	TGTGCCAGCAGCCCACTCCTAAACAATGAGCAGTTCTTC
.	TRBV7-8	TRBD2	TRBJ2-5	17	CASSLGVLAGGQETQYF	TGTGCCAGCAGCTTGGGAGTGCTGGCGGGGGGTCAAGAGACCCAGTACTTC
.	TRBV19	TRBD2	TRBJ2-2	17	CASSMQKGTMGAGELFF	TGTGCCAGTAGTATGCAAAAGGGGACTATGGGTGCCGGGGAGCTGTTTTTT
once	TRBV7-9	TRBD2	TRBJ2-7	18	CASSHPRGGAGGVYEQYF	TGTGCCAGCAGCCATCCTCGGGGAGGAGCGGGAGGGGTCTACGAGCAGTACTTC
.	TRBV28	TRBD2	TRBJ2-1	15	CASSLLREGNNEQFF	TGTGCCAGCAGTTTATTGAGGGAGGGCAACAATGAGCAGTTCTTC
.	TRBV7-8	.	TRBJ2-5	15	CASSPSLLYQETQYF	TGTGCCAGCAGCCCCTCTCTTCTGTACCAAGAGACCCAGTACTTC